This T cell receptor (beta chain) appears in the sequencing data of a study of blood T cell repertoires in COVID-19. Turning to the study itself: Samples of COVID-19 (acute and convalescent) were obtained from the United States, Italy and Spain.

Original methodology: By means of reference gene primer amplification, nucleated cell counts were estimated. Profiled with immunoSEQ multiplex PCR; TCRdb holds only in-frame clones, not every one. Clone size and V and J calls were adopted from that table, with D and trimming inferred from the DNA. The data hold under 150,000 clones, with about four fifths observed a single time. The CDR3 is 14 amino acids. Germline loops: CDR1 SGHVS, CDR2 FQNEAQ. The V and J ends lost 5 bases and 4 bases, in that order; junction bases with no gene match: 7. This chain joins TRBV7-8 and TRBJ2-5, with TRBD1 matching over 7 bases. The sequence came from a human donor with acute or convalescent COVID-19. The donor label of this sample is uncertain. Specimen: peripheral blood. In nucleotides, the CDR3 is TGTGCCAGCAGCCCCTACAGGGGTCGAGAGACCCAGTACTTC. Translated: CASSPYRGRETQYF. Based on the CDR3 plus reference TRBV7-8 and TRBJ2-5, the full variable domain is GAGVSQSPRYKVAKRGQDVALRCDPISGHVSLFWYQQALGQGPEFLTYFQNEAQLDKSGLPSDRFFAERPEGSVSTLKIQRTQQEDSAVYLCASSPYRGRETQYFGPGTRLLVL.